The subject of this entry is one T cell receptor beta chain. The antigen is undetermined. The sample originates from a study of T cell responses to AZD1222 COVID-19 vaccine. Broader study findings: Baseline seropositivity characterized only a handful of AZD1222 recipients. Increases in Spike-specific TCR breadth and depth were seen after two AZD1222 doses. It should be noted that donors were predominantly white British and more often female, and clonal diversity was possibly underestimated. Sampled repertoires all dated from after the peak T cell response.

TCRdb's table, derived via immunoSEQ multiplex PCR, lists solely in-frame clones and lacks some. This table has over 70,000 clones, more than 70% appearing once. This material consisted of peripheral blood, taken 28 days after the second AZD1222 dose. This clonotype originated in an adult who received the AZD1222 COVID-19 vaccine.

CDR3 amino acids: CASSRDRVSYGYTF. The CDR3 DNA is TGTGCCAGCAGTCGAGACAGGGTTAGTTATGGCTACACCTTC. The chain employs TRBV6-5 and TRBJ1-2; 7 bases map to TRBD1. The CDR3 has 14 amino acids. The junction had 8 bases not matched to a gene; V was cut back by 5 bases and J by 5 bases. Germline V lookup: CDR1 MNHEY, CDR2 SVGAGI.